This is a list of T cell receptor beta chains from one sample in a study of blood T cells in healthy people across ages. TCRdb recomputed calls from the 5' RACE reads with MiXCR, one row per CDR3 protein. Found here are 1.5 million to 2 million distinct CDR3 sequences, around 40% of them singletons; the top ten hold 20% to 25%. Material: blood. The receptor set was obtained from a human donor in good health. Both conserved end residues are part of each CDR3. The order of the fields is CDR3 length, clone size, J gene, V gene, D gene, CDR3 protein, CDR3 DNA. The D gene is left open where the match is weak. Only part of the rows carry a size: once, few, many, or a class if the clone is expanded.

cdr3_length: 14; clone_size: NA; j_call: TRBJ2-7; v_call: TRBV21-1; d_call: NA; cdr3_aa: CASSKGGRFYEQYF; cdr3_nt: TGTGCCAGCAGCAAAGGCGGCAGGTTCTACGAGCAGTACTTC
cdr3_length: 15; clone_size: few; j_call: TRBJ2-5; v_call: TRBV7-2; d_call: NA; cdr3_aa: CASSSLAARQGTQYF; cdr3_nt: TGTGCCAGCAGCTCTTTAGCCGCTCGGCAAGGGACCCAGTACTTC
cdr3_length: 12; clone_size: few; j_call: TRBJ2-7; v_call: TRBV29-1; d_call: NA; cdr3_aa: CSVRVPGYEQYF; cdr3_nt: TGCAGCGTCCGGGTCCCGGGGTACGAGCAGTACTTC
cdr3_length: 19; clone_size: few; j_call: TRBJ2-1; v_call: TRBV24-1; d_call: TRBD2; cdr3_aa: CATSDPGTSGGAIHNEQFF; cdr3_nt: TGTGCCACCAGTGATCCCGGGACTAGCGGGGGGGCCATCCACAATGAGCAGTTCTTC
cdr3_length: 12; clone_size: NA; j_call: TRBJ1-1; v_call: TRBV20-1; d_call: TRBD1; cdr3_aa: CSASRTGNEAFF; cdr3_nt: TGCAGTGCTAGCCGGACAGGGAACGAAGCTTTCTTT
cdr3_length: 11; clone_size: NA; j_call: TRBJ2-5; v_call: TRBV20-1; d_call: TRBD1; cdr3_aa: CSEQGVETQYF; cdr3_nt: TGCAGTGAGCAGGGGGTGGAGACCCAGTACTTC
cdr3_length: 14; clone_size: NA; j_call: TRBJ2-3; v_call: TRBV29-1; d_call: TRBD1; cdr3_aa: CSDVDRVGTDTQYF; cdr3_nt: TGCAGCGACGTCGACAGGGTGGGCACAGATACGCAGTATTTT
cdr3_length: 14; clone_size: few; j_call: TRBJ2-5; v_call: TRBV12-3/TRBV12-4; d_call: NA; cdr3_aa: CASSPDSPKKTQYF; cdr3_nt: TGTGCCAGCAGTCCGGACAGCCCAAAGAAGACCCAGTACTTC
cdr3_length: 15; clone_size: few; j_call: TRBJ2-7; v_call: TRBV6-5; d_call: NA; cdr3_aa: CARSPLGLRTYEQYF; cdr3_nt: TGTGCCCGCAGTCCGCTGGGACTGAGAACCTACGAGCAGTACTTC
cdr3_length: 16; clone_size: few; j_call: TRBJ1-5; v_call: TRBV5-1; d_call: TRBD1; cdr3_aa: CASSPGTGNVYQPQHF; cdr3_nt: TGCGCCAGCAGCCCCGGGACAGGGAACGTGTATCAGCCCCAGCATTTT
cdr3_length: 17; clone_size: NA; j_call: TRBJ2-5; v_call: TRBV7-2; d_call: NA; cdr3_aa: CASSLGRSFRGEETQYF; cdr3_nt: TGTGCCAGCAGCTTAGGACGCTCCTTCAGGGGTGAAGAGACCCAGTACTTC
cdr3_length: 15; clone_size: few; j_call: TRBJ2-3; v_call: TRBV29-1; d_call: TRBD1; cdr3_aa: CSGRGQGTRTDTQYF; cdr3_nt: TGCAGCGGCCGGGGACAGGGAACTCGCACAGATACGCAGTATTTT
cdr3_length: 12; clone_size: few; j_call: TRBJ2-7; v_call: TRBV29-1; d_call: NA; cdr3_aa: CSVSQGNYEQYF; cdr3_nt: TGCAGCGTTTCCCAGGGTAACTACGAGCAGTACTTC
cdr3_length: 13; clone_size: NA; j_call: TRBJ2-1; v_call: TRBV20-1; d_call: NA; cdr3_aa: CSVGRTTPETQFF; cdr3_nt: TGCAGTGTGGGACGGACGACTCCTGAGACCCAGTTCTTC
cdr3_length: 14; clone_size: NA; j_call: TRBJ2-1; v_call: TRBV6-4; d_call: TRBD1; cdr3_aa: CATKDRSSYNEQFF; cdr3_nt: TGTGCCACCAAGGACAGGAGCTCCTACAATGAGCAGTTCTTC
cdr3_length: 13; clone_size: NA; j_call: TRBJ1-5; v_call: TRBV20-1; d_call: NA; cdr3_aa: CSARDRALQPQHF; cdr3_nt: TGCAGTGCTAGAGATCGGGCCCTCCAGCCCCAGCATTTT
cdr3_length: 15; clone_size: NA; j_call: TRBJ1-2; v_call: TRBV7-9; d_call: NA; cdr3_aa: CASSLGPGPDYGYTF; cdr3_nt: TGTGCCAGCAGCTTAGGACCTGGGCCTGACTATGGCTACACCTTC
cdr3_length: 14; clone_size: NA; j_call: TRBJ1-5; v_call: TRBV6-2/TRBV6-3; d_call: TRBD1; cdr3_aa: CASSFTGGRQPQHF; cdr3_nt: TGTGCCAGCAGTTTTACAGGGGGCAGGCAGCCCCAGCATTTT
cdr3_length: 12; clone_size: NA; j_call: TRBJ1-2; v_call: TRBV6-6; d_call: NA; cdr3_aa: CASSRDMAGYTF; cdr3_nt: TGTGCCAGCAGTAGAGACATGGCGGGCTACACCTTC
cdr3_length: 15; clone_size: NA; j_call: TRBJ2-1; v_call: TRBV9; d_call: TRBD2; cdr3_aa: CASSLGLAGAYEQFF; cdr3_nt: TGTGCCAGCAGCCTTGGACTAGCGGGGGCCTACGAGCAGTTCTTC
cdr3_length: 15; clone_size: few; j_call: TRBJ2-5; v_call: TRBV20-1; d_call: TRBD1; cdr3_aa: CSARAGTGGIETQYF; cdr3_nt: TGCAGTGCTAGAGCCGGGACAGGGGGCATAGAGACCCAGTACTTC
cdr3_length: 16; clone_size: NA; j_call: TRBJ2-1; v_call: TRBV6-5; d_call: NA; cdr3_aa: CASSYEWRATYNEQFF; cdr3_nt: TGTGCCAGCAGTTACGAGTGGCGGGCCACCTACAATGAGCAGTTCTTC
cdr3_length: 14; clone_size: NA; j_call: TRBJ2-5; v_call: TRBV12-3/TRBV12-4; d_call: NA; cdr3_aa: CASRETGREETQYF; cdr3_nt: TGTGCCAGCAGGGAGACGGGACGAGAAGAGACCCAGTACTTC
cdr3_length: 13; clone_size: few; j_call: TRBJ1-1; v_call: TRBV20-1; d_call: TRBD1; cdr3_aa: CSATGQVNTEAFF; cdr3_nt: TGCAGTGCGACCGGACAGGTGAACACTGAAGCTTTCTTT
cdr3_length: 12; clone_size: NA; j_call: TRBJ2-7; v_call: TRBV18; d_call: NA; cdr3_aa: CASSHGEDEQYF; cdr3_nt: TGTGCCAGCTCACATGGAGAGGACGAGCAGTACTTC
cdr3_length: 14; clone_size: few; j_call: TRBJ2-3; v_call: TRBV9; d_call: NA; cdr3_aa: CASSVVGTTDTQYF; cdr3_nt: TGTGCCAGCAGCGTAGTGGGGACCACAGATACGCAGTATTTT
cdr3_length: 13; clone_size: few; j_call: TRBJ2-5; v_call: TRBV12-3/TRBV12-4; d_call: NA; cdr3_aa: CASSLGVERTQYF; cdr3_nt: TGTGCCAGCAGTTTGGGTGTCGAACGGACCCAGTACTTC
cdr3_length: 14; clone_size: NA; j_call: TRBJ1-1; v_call: TRBV19; d_call: NA; cdr3_aa: CASIEGRVNTEAFF; cdr3_nt: TGTGCCAGTATAGAGGGGCGTGTGAACACTGAAGCTTTCTTT
cdr3_length: 14; clone_size: NA; j_call: TRBJ2-4; v_call: TRBV5-1; d_call: TRBD2; cdr3_aa: CASSAGLAGGKQYF; cdr3_nt: TGCGCCAGCAGCGCCGGACTAGCGGGGGGGAAGCAGTACTTC
cdr3_length: 14; clone_size: few; j_call: TRBJ2-1; v_call: TRBV10-3; d_call: TRBD1; cdr3_aa: CAIRGDRGYNEQFF; cdr3_nt: TGTGCCATCAGGGGGGACAGGGGGTACAATGAGCAGTTCTTC
cdr3_length: 14; clone_size: many; j_call: TRBJ2-1; v_call: TRBV3-1; d_call: NA; cdr3_aa: CASSPGRGYNEQFF; cdr3_nt: TGTGCCAGCAGCCCCGGGCGGGGCTACAATGAGCAGTTCTTC
cdr3_length: 13; clone_size: NA; j_call: TRBJ2-7; v_call: TRBV14; d_call: TRBD1; cdr3_aa: CASSRAGGWEQYF; cdr3_nt: TGTGCCAGCAGCCGAGCAGGGGGCTGGGAGCAGTACTTC
cdr3_length: 14; clone_size: NA; j_call: TRBJ2-7; v_call: TRBV27; d_call: NA; cdr3_aa: CASSSPRAGYEQYF; cdr3_nt: TGTGCCAGCAGTTCCCCAAGGGCGGGCTACGAGCAGTACTTC
cdr3_length: 15; clone_size: few; j_call: TRBJ2-6; v_call: TRBV20-1; d_call: NA; cdr3_aa: CSAQDVRSGANVLTF; cdr3_nt: TGCAGTGCCCAGGACGTACGCTCTGGGGCCAACGTCCTGACTTTC
cdr3_length: 16; clone_size: NA; j_call: TRBJ2-1; v_call: TRBV20-1; d_call: TRBD2; cdr3_aa: CSASDDSGGNYNEQFF; cdr3_nt: TGCAGTGCTAGCGATGATAGCGGGGGGAATTACAATGAGCAGTTCTTC
cdr3_length: 16; clone_size: many; j_call: TRBJ2-1; v_call: TRBV11-3; d_call: TRBD2; cdr3_aa: CASSLDIAGVYNEQFF; cdr3_nt: TGTGCCAGCAGCTTAGACATAGCGGGGGTATACAATGAGCAGTTCTTC
cdr3_length: 15; clone_size: few; j_call: TRBJ2-1; v_call: TRBV20-1; d_call: TRBD1; cdr3_aa: CSARALGGLWSEQFF; cdr3_nt: TGCAGTGCGAGGGCACTAGGGGGCCTATGGAGTGAGCAGTTCTTC
cdr3_length: 12; clone_size: NA; j_call: TRBJ1-2; v_call: TRBV7-2; d_call: NA; cdr3_aa: CASSLAGQIHTF; cdr3_nt: TGTGCCAGCAGCTTAGCCGGACAGATCCACACCTTC
cdr3_length: 14; clone_size: NA; j_call: TRBJ2-7; v_call: TRBV5-1; d_call: NA; cdr3_aa: CASSLNYGTYEQYF; cdr3_nt: TGCGCCAGCAGCTTGAATTACGGAACCTACGAGCAGTACTTC
cdr3_length: 17; clone_size: NA; j_call: TRBJ2-7; v_call: TRBV5-1; d_call: TRBD2; cdr3_aa: CASRPGLAGGRIYEQYF; cdr3_nt: TGCGCCAGCCGACCTGGACTAGCGGGGGGGCGTATTTACGAGCAGTACTTC
cdr3_length: 17; clone_size: NA; j_call: TRBJ1-2; v_call: TRBV13; d_call: NA; cdr3_aa: CASDARKGATSNYGYTF; cdr3_nt: TGTGCCAGCGACGCTCGGAAAGGGGCGACCTCTAACTATGGCTACACCTTC
cdr3_length: 13; clone_size: few; j_call: TRBJ1-1; v_call: TRBV4-1; d_call: NA; cdr3_aa: CASSLSQGPEAFF; cdr3_nt: TGCGCCAGCAGCCTAAGTCAGGGTCCTGAAGCTTTCTTT
cdr3_length: 16; clone_size: NA; j_call: TRBJ2-4; v_call: TRBV6-1; d_call: NA; cdr3_aa: CASSARQFLAKNIQYF; cdr3_nt: TGTGCCAGCAGTGCCCGACAGTTTCTAGCCAAAAACATTCAGTACTTC
cdr3_length: 16; clone_size: NA; j_call: TRBJ1-2; v_call: TRBV7-2; d_call: NA; cdr3_aa: CASSLGGTRGAYGYTF; cdr3_nt: TGTGCCAGCAGCTTAGGAGGGACAAGGGGGGCCTATGGCTACACCTTC
cdr3_length: 11; clone_size: few; j_call: TRBJ2-3; v_call: TRBV4-3; d_call: NA; cdr3_aa: CANQGPQPQYF; cdr3_nt: TGCGCCAATCAGGGACCACAGCCTCAGTATTTT
cdr3_length: 12; clone_size: NA; j_call: TRBJ2-1; v_call: TRBV7-9; d_call: TRBD2; cdr3_aa: CASSLEGLGPFF; cdr3_nt: TGTGCCAGCAGCTTAGAGGGACTAGGACCGTTCTTC
cdr3_length: 13; clone_size: few; j_call: TRBJ1-1; v_call: TRBV7-9; d_call: NA; cdr3_aa: CASSSVGGTEAFF; cdr3_nt: TGTGCCAGCAGCTCCGTGGGTGGCACTGAAGCTTTCTTT
cdr3_length: 15; clone_size: NA; j_call: TRBJ1-2; v_call: TRBV29-1; d_call: TRBD1; cdr3_aa: CSVQDRVRTHYGYTF; cdr3_nt: TGCAGCGTCCAGGACAGGGTTAGGACGCACTATGGCTACACCTTC